This T cell receptor beta chain was captured in a study of blood T cell repertoires in COVID-19. Study at large: Sites across the United States, Italy and Spain contributed samples from acute and convalescent COVID-19.

Only a few counts were recorded for this clone. The CDR3 covers 15 residues. Looked up from germline, CDR1 is LGHNA and CDR2 is YNFKEQ. Trimming cost V 4 bases and J 4 bases, with 14 bases left between them. Measured with immunoSEQ multiplex PCR; TCRdb has only the in-frame clones, and not every one. The table lists approximately 130,000 clones, 84% of them singletons. The chain joins TRBV4-2 to TRBJ1-5; a possible D gene is TRBD1 (5 bases). Input material: peripheral blood. The source is a human donor in a cohort sampled during active COVID-19. CDR3 DNA sequence: TGTGCCAGCAGCCCGGCGCCGACAGTTAATCAGCCCCAGCATTTT. Amino acids: CASSPAPTVNQPQHF.